This T cell receptor beta chain emerged from a study of T cells in Graves' hyperthyroidism and ophthalmopathy. Concerning this clonotype: Its antigen remains unknown.

From RNA transcripts, TCR beta CDR3 regions were amplified. Primed by the HTBI set, a first-round RT-PCR was run on the TCR CDR3. MiXCR, applied by TCRdb to the multiplex PCR reads, yields one record per CDR3 protein. The profile shows roughly 840,000 distinct CDR3 sequences, 35% to 45% of them singletons. The CDR3 totals 15 residues. Germline-derived CDR1 and CDR2 are WSHSY and SAAADI. V trimming: 6 bases; J trimming: 4 bases; junction bases outside the gene matches: 12. General study findings and limits: Clonotypes that were expanded in thyroid above 0.001 mostly appeared in blood too.

The V gene is TRBV10-2, the J gene TRBJ2-7, with 7 nucleotides matching TRBD1. This receptor was obtained from a man younger than 35 with Graves' hyperthyroidism. Sequencing was performed on blood. The CDR3: CASSPSGRDRYEQYF. The CDR3 DNA sequence: TGCGCCAGCAGCCCAAGTGGTAGGGACAGATACGAGCAGTACTTC.